The source of this T cell receptor (beta chain) is a study of CD8 T cells in Susac syndrome. TEMRA cells underwent FACS enrichment and CD8+ and CD4+ T cells underwent negative isolation. This clonotype was seen a single time. Antigen: not known. Study-wide findings and caveats: It was acknowledged in the study that its TCR sequencing and HLA analysis involved a relatively small number of individuals.

Germline CDR1 MDHEN, CDR2 SYDVKM. The germline V and J ends were trimmed by 6 bases and 6 bases, with 15 bases remaining between them. CDR3 length: 13 amino acids. It was with random hexamers that roughly 0.45 to 1 ug RNA was reverse transcribed. A multiplex approach, immunoSEQ multiplex PCR, amplified TCR beta CDR3 across 54 Vbeta and 13 Jbeta. One entry per CDR3 protein, called by TCRdb with MiXCR from the immunoSEQ multiplex PCR reads. The sample lists some 190,000 distinct CDR3 sequences; approximately 94% were seen once. Sequencing was carried out using CD4+ T cells from PBMCs. The origin of this receptor is a human donor with multiple sclerosis. V usage is TRBV28 and J usage is TRBJ2-7, with D possibly being TRBD1 (6 bases). CDR3 sequence (DNA): TGTGCCAGCAGAATCCCGCACAGGGCCGAGCAGTACTTC. It encodes CASRIPHRAEQYF.